This T cell receptor (beta chain) was recorded in a study of blood T cell repertoires in COVID-19. Original handling: Researchers report that nucleated cell counts were estimated from reference gene primer amplification. Here immunoSEQ multiplex PCR was the method, and the copy in TCRdb shows in-frame clones only, minus some. That table is the source of V, J and clone size, and D and trimming were worked out from the DNA. The data show 250,000 to 350,000 clones, with roughly 90% seen just once and about 3.9% held by the top ten. Trimming took 4 bases from V and 0 from J, leaving 4 bases between them. In germline, CDR1 is SNHLY, CDR2 FYNNEI. This CDR3 is built from 12 residues.

This TCR derives from a woman aged 45 to 65 with active or convalescent COVID-19. The gene calls are TRBV2 and TRBJ2-7; no clear D gene. What was sequenced was peripheral blood. CDR3: CASSASSYEQYF. The CDR3 region has the DNA TGTGCCAGCAGTGCTAGCTCCTACGAGCAGTACTTC. Combining the CDR3 with reference TRBV2 and TRBJ2-7 gives the whole variable domain EPEVTQTPSHQVTQMGQEVILRCVPISNHLYFYWYRQILGQKVEFLVSFYNNEISEKSEIFDDQFSVERPDGSNFTLKIRSTKLEDSAMYFCASSASSYEQYFGPGTRLTVT.